This entry lists 14 T cell receptor beta chains sequenced from one sample in a study of vaccination effects on CD4 cells after COVID-19. The repertoire was sequenced with immunoSEQ multiplex PCR; TCRdb's copy has only in-frame clones and lacks some. The table records 42,000 or so clones, roughly two thirds of them present only once. Before sequencing took place, the ViraFEST assay used viral peptide pools to expand antigen-specific CD4+ T cells. Researchers isolated CD4+ T cells once roughly ten days of culture had elapsed. The individual was infected with SARS-CoV-2 between March and December 2020, as confirmed by PCR. Their target antigens are unknown. Sequenced here: CD4+ T cells from PBMCs cultured with a peptide pool, sampled before COVID-19 vaccination. All receptors derive from a human donor who had a prior SARS-CoV-2 infection.

The J gene is TRBJ1-1, the V gene TRBV12-3 or TRBV12-4; TRBD1 is a possible D gene (6 bases). V lost 5 bases to trimming and J lost 1 base, with 8 bases between them. The CDR3 covers 13 residues. The CDR3 sequence: CASSGQQNTEAFF. CDR3 nucleotides: TGTGCCAGCAGTGGACAGCAGAACACTGAAGCTTTCTTT.

The V gene is TRBV1, the J gene TRBJ2-1; TRBD2, as called in the table, went unchecked against the DNA. TRBV1 constitutes a pseudogene. This CDR3 is 16 amino acids long. The CDR3: CTSSPLTGGSYNEQFF. The CDR3 DNA reads TGCACCAGCAGCCCCTTGACGGGGGGGTCCTACAATGAGCAGTTCTTC.

The rearrangement joins TRBV29-1 to TRBJ2-2; 11 nucleotides line up with TRBD2. The J segment lost 2 bases and the V segment lost 6 bases, leaving 8 bases of the junction unmatched. CDR1 SQVTM and CDR2 ANQGSEA come from the germline V gene. The CDR3 totals 16 residues. In nucleotides, the CDR3 is TGCAGCGTGGAAAAACTAGCGGGGGTCAACACCGGGGAGCTGTTTTTT. It codes for CSVEKLAGVNTGELFF.

V usage is TRBV10-3 and J usage is TRBJ1-1; 8 positions agree with TRBD1. CDR1 and CDR2 from the germline V gene are ENHRY and SYGVKD. There are 13 residues in the CDR3. V shed 6 bases and J 6 bases; nucleotides not matched to a gene: 6. The CDR3 sequence is CAIRPQQGAEAFF. CDR3 bases: TGTGCCATCAGGCCGCAACAGGGGGCTGAAGCTTTCTTT.

The gene calls are TRBV7-8 and TRBJ2-7; the D call may be TRBD1 or TRBD2 (5 bases each). Germline CDR1 reads SGHVS; CDR2 reads FQNEAQ. The CDR3 is made up of 16 amino acids. Trimming took 1 base from V and 0 from J, leaving 13 bases between them. The CDR3 sequence is CASSLEGWGNSYEQYF. CDR3 DNA sequence: TGTGCCAGCAGCTTAGAGGGATGGGGGAACTCCTACGAGCAGTACTTC.

V is TRBV14 and J is TRBJ1-1, with D possibly being TRBD1 (5 bases). Germline V gene data show CDR1 as SGHDN and CDR2 as FVKESK. V lost 2 bases to trimming and J lost 4 bases, with 11 bases between them. This CDR3 spans 14 amino acids. DNA of the CDR3: TGTGCCAGCAGCCAAACGACAGTGAGCACTGAAGCTTTCTTT. This codes for CASSQTTVSTEAFF. The full variable domain, its missing parts supplied by reference TRBV14 and TRBJ1-1, is EAGVTQFPSHSVIEKGQTVTLRCDPISGHDNLYWYRRVMGKEIKFLLHFVKESKQDESGMPNNRFLAERTGGTYSTLKVQPAELEDSGVYFCASSQTTVSTEAFFGQGTRLTVV.

The rearrangement links TRBV19 to TRBJ1-2; 7 bases line up with TRBD1. The length of the CDR3 is 18 residues. V shed 6 bases, J shed 1 base, and the junction held 17 bases outside the gene matches. From germline, CDR1 is LNHDA and CDR2 SQIVND (reference sequence). CDR3 DNA sequence: TGTGCCAGTAGCCCGGCCCTAGGGGGCCGCCCGCTTAACTATGGCTACACCTTC. Its translation: CASSPALGGRPLNYGYTF.

The rearrangement uses TRBV6-6 and TRBJ2-1; D is undetermined. This CDR3 region has 16 residues. Trimming shortened V by 2 bases and J by 5 bases, and 16 bases separated the two germline ends. CDR1 is MNHNY and CDR2 is SVGAGI in the germline V gene (reference sequence). The CDR3 sequence is CASSYQNPGHDNEQFF. As DNA, the CDR3 is TGTGCCAGCAGTTACCAAAACCCAGGTCACGACAATGAGCAGTTCTTC.

The chain combines TRBV5-6 with TRBJ2-3; D ambiguous. Germline V gene sequence: CDR1 SGHDT, CDR2 YYEEEE. Trimming removed 2 bases from V and 6 bases from J, with 16 bases in between. The CDR3 has 15 amino acids. The CDR3 DNA is TGTGCCAGCAGCTTACTATATAGGTTCCACGATACGCAGTATTTT. Residues: CASSLLYRFHDTQYF.

This clone was seen more than once but under ten times. Different DNA sequences within this sample yield the same CDR3. The rearrangement joins TRBV30 to TRBJ1-5; maybe TRBD1 (6 bases). Trimming pared 1 base from V and 2 bases from J, leaving 6 bases between. This CDR3 has 13 residues. Per germline, CDR1 GTSNPN and CDR2 SVGIG (reference sequence). This CDR3 reads CAWSGQGNQPQHF. Written as DNA, the CDR3 is TGTGCCTGGAGTGGACAGGGCAATCAGCCCCAGCATTTT.

V usage is TRBV6-5 and J usage is TRBJ2-7; 7 positions match TRBD2. Germline V gene data show CDR1 as MNHEY and CDR2 as SVGAGI. The V segment lost 6 bases and the J segment 4 bases; nucleotides outside the gene matches: 12. The CDR3 runs to 15 residues. CDR3 sequence: CASRRALGGGYEQYF. The CDR3 DNA reads as TGTGCCAGCAGGAGGGCCCTGGGGGGGGGATACGAGCAGTACTTC.

This chain links TRBV6-1 with TRBJ1-3, with D hard to call. Trimming stripped 3 bases from V and 0 bases from J, with 9 bases between. This CDR3 contains 15 residues. Germline CDR1 and CDR2: MNHNS and SASEGT. The CDR3 region is CASSDKQSSGNTIYF. The CDR3 nucleotides are TGTGCCAGCAGTGACAAACAGAGCTCTGGAAACACCATATATTTT.

The gene calls are TRBV19 and TRBJ1-5, with D hard to call. Germline values: CDR1 LNHDA, CDR2 SQIVND (reference sequence). V lost 5 bases and J 4 bases, leaving 12 bases between the germline ends. The CDR3 totals 14 residues. CDR3 protein: CASSPPPGNQPQHF. CDR3 nucleotides: TGTGCCAGTAGTCCCCCCCCGGGGAATCAGCCCCAGCATTTT.

The chain links TRBV21-1 to TRBJ2-1. TRBV21-1 is noted as a pseudogene. CDR3 length equals 18 residues. CDR3 in DNA: TGTGCCAGCAGCAATGAAAACTGGACGGAGACGAGCCCAATGAAGCAGTTCTTC. Amino acids: CASSNENWTETSPMKQFF.